A single sample is the source of the 8 T cell receptor beta chains below, sequenced in a study of siplizumab effects on memory and regulatory T cells. These receptors have no known antigen. Cocultured for over five days at 37°C were the mixed lymphocyte reaction cells. Assay used: immunoSEQ multiplex PCR; TCRdb lists only in-frame clones, some missing. The data hold 7,000 or so clones, with approximately 40% observed a single time. The sequencing input was CFSE-low (dividing) CD8+ T cells sorted from an allogeneic mixed lymphocyte reaction. The receptors come from a human donor in good health; the cells came from an allogeneic mixed lymphocyte reaction.

This clone ranks as medium-sized. This rearrangement joins TRBV28 to TRBJ2-7; D unclear. V gave up 2 bases and J gave up 4 bases, with 18 bases separating them. The CDR3 contains 16 residues. Per germline, CDR1 MDHEN and CDR2 SYDVKM. The CDR3 loop is CASSLRGTTSQYEQYF. CDR3 nucleotides: TGTGCCAGCAGTTTACGCGGAACAACATCCCAATACGAGCAGTACTTC.

In this sample, this clone is medium-sized (0.01 to 0.1%). This chain connects TRBV7-9 to TRBJ2-7, with D perhaps assigned TRBD1 or TRBD2 (5 bases each). V was shortened by 3 bases and J by 4 bases, with 22 bases between the two germline ends. CDR1 is SEHNR and CDR2 is FQNEAQ in the germline V gene (reference sequence). CDR3 length equals 17 residues. CDR3 DNA sequence: TGTGCCAGCAGCTTCCCCTTCCTGGGGACGGAGAGGTACGAGCAGTACTTC. Encoded protein: CASSFPFLGTERYEQYF. Looking up the rest from reference TRBV7-9 and TRBJ2-7 gives the full variable domain: DTGVSQNPRHKITKRGQNVTFRCDPISEHNRLYWYRQTLGQGPEFLTYFQNEAQLEKSRLLSDRFSAERPKGSFSTLEIQRTEQGDSAMYLCASSFPFLGTERYEQYFGPGTRLTVT.

This clone rates as medium-sized. The chain carries TRBV5-6 and TRBJ1-2; D may be TRBD1 (6 bases). Germline loops: CDR1 SGHDT, CDR2 YYEEEE. This CDR3 region has 18 residues. V was cut by 4 bases and J by 4 bases, with 26 bases left in between. The CDR3 sequence: CASSGYFGGAVGPYGYTF. CDR3 nucleotide sequence: TGTGCCAGCAGCGGCTACTTCGGGGGCGCTGTGGGGCCCTATGGCTACACCTTC.

This clone is categorized as large. This sequence joins TRBV29-1 and TRBJ1-2, with 11 bases identical to TRBD1. Germline V gene sequence: CDR1 SQVTM, CDR2 ANQGSEA. V dropped 6 bases and J dropped 4; count of bases not matched to a gene: 16. The CDR3 covers 17 residues. CDR3 amino acids: CSVFGEADRGLSYGYTF. The DNA of the CDR3 is TGCAGCGTCTTCGGGGAGGCGGACAGGGGGCTTTCCTATGGCTACACCTTC.

This clone was seen only a few times. The chain employs TRBV28 and TRBJ2-3; no definite D call. The CDR3 spans 15 residues. Germline V gene lookup returns CDR1 MDHEN and CDR2 SYDVKM. Trimming shortened V by 10 bases and J by 5 bases, and 22 bases separated the two germline ends. The CDR3 nucleotides read TGTGCCACCACGTCCCGAATAAGAGTATTAGATACGCAGTATTTT. This sequence encodes CATTSRIRVLDTQYF.

This clone qualifies as medium-sized (0.01 to 0.1%). This chain joins TRBV7-9 and TRBJ2-6; unclear D gene. The CDR3 is 15 residues long. Germline V gives CDR1 SEHNR, CDR2 FQNEAQ (reference sequence). V was trimmed by 11 bases and J by 2 bases, leaving 16 bases between them. This CDR3 reads CARQSETAGANVLTF. DNA for the CDR3: TGTGCCCGACAATCGGAAACAGCTGGGGCCAACGTCCTGACTTTC.

This clone is a singleton in its sample. V usage is TRBV7-2 and J usage is TRBJ1-2; 7 positions agree with TRBD1. CDR3 length: 14 residues. Germline V lookup: CDR1 SGHTA, CDR2 FQGNSA. V shed 5 bases and J 7 bases; nucleotides not matched to a gene: 10. The CDR3: CASSQAPTGFGYTF. The DNA of the CDR3 is TGTGCCAGCAGCCAAGCCCCGACAGGGTTTGGCTACACCTTC.

By its share, this clone is medium-sized. The chain recombines TRBV30 with TRBJ2-7; 9 bases fit TRBD2. Trimming cost V 4 bases and J 2 bases; bases outside gene matches: 0. The CDR3 spans 12 residues. Germline loops: CDR1 GTSNPN, CDR2 SVGIG (reference sequence). CDR3 amino acids: CAWTSGTYEQYF. The CDR3 DNA reads TGTGCCTGGACTAGCGGGACCTACGAGCAGTACTTC. The full variable domain, rest sourced from reference TRBV30 and TRBJ2-7, is SQTIHQWPATLVQPVGSPLSLECTVEGTSNPNLYWYRQAAGRGLQLLFYSVGIGQISSEVPQNLSASRPQDRQFILSSKKLLLSDSGFYLCAWTSGTYEQYFGPGTRLTVT.